A single sample is the source of the 32 T cell receptor beta chains below, sequenced in a study of cytomegalovirus exposure and HLA in healthy donors. Use of 60 Vbeta and 13 Jbeta primers characterized the PCR. Data came from immunoSEQ multiplex PCR; TCRdb stores just in-frame clones and leaves some out. The sample records about 100,000 clones, 80% to 90% being singletons. The sample was PBMCs. The receptors stem from a woman aged 18-29 years in good health and CMV-seronegative.

This chain links TRBV15 with TRBJ1-5, with a possible D match to TRBD1 (5 bases). Between the trimmed V and J ends, which lost 4 bases and 3 bases, there was a span of 16 bases. Germline V lookup: CDR1 LNHNV, CDR2 YYDKDF (reference sequence). This CDR3 comprises 16 residues. CDR3 residues: CATSNRSGLSNQPQHF. The CDR3 DNA sequence: TGTGCCACCAGCAATAGATCAGGGTTGTCCAATCAGCCCCAGCATTTT.

V gene TRBV6-5 combines with J gene TRBJ2-7, with D perhaps TRBD1 (6 bases). V dropped 5 bases and J dropped 8 bases, with 10 bases sitting between them. This CDR3 contains 11 residues. Germline V gene lookup returns CDR1 MNHEY and CDR2 SVGAGI. CDR3 loop: CASSDGQQQYF. The CDR3 region has the DNA TGTGCCAGCAGTGACGGACAGCAGCAGTACTTC.

This clone was counted ten times or more. The V call is TRBV21-1, the J call TRBJ2-7; TRBD1, as called in the table, went unchecked against the DNA. TRBV21-1 is a pseudogene. The CDR3 is made up of 14 amino acids. CDR3 DNA sequence: TGTGCCAGCAGCCCAACAGGGGGCAGGTACGAGCAGTACTTC. Protein: CASSPTGGRYEQYF.

The V gene is TRBV7-2, the J gene TRBJ2-2, with 12 bases aligning to TRBD2. This CDR3 comprises 17 residues. Germline-derived CDR1 and CDR2 are SGHTA and FQGNSA. Unmatched junction bases numbered 11, after V lost 4 bases and J lost 8 bases. The CDR3 spells CASSSSTSGGPRGELFF. The CDR3 DNA sequence: TGTGCCAGCAGCTCCTCGACTAGCGGGGGTCCGAGGGGGGAGCTGTTTTTT.

The chain uses TRBV6-5 and TRBJ1-1; no clear D. The CDR3 spans 13 residues. Trimming cost V 5 bases and J 5 bases, with 12 bases left between them. The germline gives CDR1 MNHEY, CDR2 SVGAGI. In nucleotides, the CDR3 is TGTGCCAGCAGTCTAGACCGTTGGACTGAAGCTTTCTTT. Its protein is CASSLDRWTEAFF.

CDR3 residues: CASSHQREGNEQFF. CDR3 coding DNA: TGTGCCAGCAGTCACCAGCGGGAGGGCAATGAGCAGTTCTTC. The rearrangement links TRBV6-5 to TRBJ2-1, with TRBD2 matching over 10 bases. The CDR3 is made up of 14 amino acids. Trimming cost V 5 bases and J 6 bases; bases outside gene matches: 4. Germline loops: CDR1 MNHEY, CDR2 SVGAGI.

This chain links TRBV2 with TRBJ1-4; D not certain. Germline V gene lookup returns CDR1 SNHLY and CDR2 FYNNEI. This CDR3 has 17 amino acids. V lost 6 bases and J lost 0, with 17 bases in between. The CDR3 bases are TGTGCCAGCAGGGGAACGCGGGATGGGGCAACTAATGAAAAACTGTTTTTT. It codes for CASRGTRDGATNEKLFF.

This chain joins TRBV4-1 and TRBJ1-2, with TRBD1 matching over 10 bases. The germline V gene has CDR1 MGHRA and CDR2 YSYEKL. The J segment lost 5 bases and the V segment lost 0 bases, leaving 9 bases of the junction unmatched. This CDR3 is 17 amino acids long. The CDR3 region is CASSQDIGTGAAYGYTF. CDR3 DNA: TGCGCCAGCAGCCAAGATATAGGGACAGGGGCTGCTTATGGCTACACCTTC.

This clone was seen only once. The CDR3: CSAYRGDEQFF. Written as DNA, the CDR3 is TGCAGCGCGTACAGGGGCGATGAGCAGTTCTTC. The V gene is TRBV29-1, the J gene TRBJ2-1; 7 bases agree with TRBD1. This CDR3 has 11 amino acids. CDR1 SQVTM and CDR2 ANQGSEA come from the germline V gene. J lost 8 bases, V lost 7 bases, and 5 bases had no gene match.

The V and J genes are TRBV19 and TRBJ2-1, with 7 bases that match TRBD2. Germline V gives CDR1 LNHDA, CDR2 SQIVND (reference sequence). The CDR3 is 16 amino acids. V was clipped by 5 bases and J by 4 bases; unmatched bases: 11. CDR3 in DNA: TGTGCCAGTAGTGGGGGATCTAGCGGAGTTTACAATGAGCAGTTCTTC. Translating it yields CASSGGSSGVYNEQFF.

The J gene is TRBJ2-7, the V gene TRBV28; TRBD1 matches at 7 bases. The CDR3 runs 15 residues. J gave up 5 bases and V 5 bases, and 12 bases lay outside the gene matches. Germline-derived CDR1 and CDR2 are MDHEN and SYDVKM. The CDR3 is CASSLRGTVGNEQYF. DNA for the CDR3: TGTGCCAGCAGTCTAAGGGGGACAGTGGGCAACGAGCAGTACTTC.

CDR3: CASMSQGAPPRQGYGYTF. The DNA for the CDR3 is TGTGCCAGCATGTCCCAGGGGGCGCCCCCCCGTCAGGGCTATGGCTACACCTTC. The V gene is TRBV28, the J gene TRBJ1-2, with 8 bases aligning to TRBD1. With V trimmed by 7 bases and J by 4 bases, 20 bases remained unmatched. The CDR3 loop spans 18 amino acids. The germline V gene encodes CDR1 MDHEN and CDR2 SYDVKM.

This rearrangement joins TRBV7-2 to TRBJ2-4, with TRBD2 as a possible D gene (5 bases). The V gene lost 5 bases and the J gene lost 0 bases, with 11 bases spanning the gap. CDR1 is SGHTA, CDR2 FQGNSA, per germline. The CDR3 is 15 residues long. The CDR3 sequence is CASSPTGLAKNIQYF. The CDR3 DNA reads as TGTGCCAGCAGCCCCACGGGGTTAGCCAAAAACATTCAGTACTTC.

Comment on this clone: One end of the junction fails to match germline, which may point to a read error. This rearrangement joins TRBV6-4 to TRBJ2-2; TRBD1 agrees at 8 bases. The CDR3 is made up of 16 amino acids. The V gene's germline CDR1 is MRHNA and CDR2 SNTAGT. CDR3 sequence (DNA): TGTGCCAGCAGCCAGGAGACAGGGGTCGACACCGGGGAGCCGTTTTTT. It is translated as CASSQETGVDTGEPFF.

This clone was seen more than once but under ten times. The gene calls are TRBV4-3 and TRBJ2-6; unclear D gene. The CDR3 contains 17 residues. Germline V gene data show CDR1 as LGHNA and CDR2 as YSLEER. V lost 1 base to trimming and J lost 0 bases, with 10 bases between them. The CDR3 sequence is CASSQVDSGSGANVLTF. In DNA form, the CDR3 reads TGCGCCAGCAGCCAAGTCGACTCGGGCTCTGGGGCCAACGTCCTGACTTTC.

The CDR3 nucleotides read TGTGCCAGCAGCCAAGGTTCCCTTGGAAACACCATATATTTT. This sequence encodes CASSQGSLGNTIYF. The V call is TRBV14, the J call TRBJ1-3; D call uncertain. Germline V gene sequence: CDR1 SGHDN, CDR2 FVKESK. This CDR3 has 14 amino acids. Between the trimmed V and J ends, which lost 1 base and 3 bases, there was a span of 7 bases.

This chain links TRBV19 with TRBJ2-5; 9 positions match TRBD1. This CDR3 region has 17 residues. The trim removed 1 base at V and 4 bases at J, leaving 10 bases unmatched. Per the germline V gene, CDR1 is LNHDA and CDR2 is SQIVND (reference sequence). CDR3 loop: CASSIVGTGRARETQYF. CDR3 nucleotide sequence: TGTGCCAGTAGTATAGTAGGGACAGGGAGGGCGAGAGAGACCCAGTACTTC.

The V call is TRBV19, the J call TRBJ2-4, with 7 positions matching TRBD2. CDR3 length: 15 amino acids. Germline CDR1 is LNHDA and CDR2 is SQIVND (reference sequence). Unmatched junction bases numbered 7, after V lost 0 bases and J lost 8 bases. Here the CDR3 DNA reads TGTGCCAGTAGTATAGACGCCAGGGAGGGCGACATTCAGTACTTC. Translated: CASSIDAREGDIQYF.

This clone was found a few times. The rearrangement joins TRBV25-1 to TRBJ2-7; no definite D call. CDR1 MGHDK and CDR2 SYGVNS come from the germline V gene. The CDR3 has 13 amino acids. V was shortened by 5 bases and J by 3 bases, with 11 bases between the two germline ends. CDR3 region: CASSKAEYYEQYF. Written as DNA, the CDR3 is TGTGCCAGCAGTAAGGCGGAGTACTACGAGCAGTACTTC.

The chain combines TRBV28 with TRBJ1-1; TRBD1 matches 7 bases. Germline V gene lookup returns CDR1 MDHEN and CDR2 SYDVKM. V trimming: 3 bases; J trimming: 8 bases; junction bases outside the gene matches: 9. The CDR3 length is 14 residues. For the CDR3, the DNA is TGTGCCAGCAGTTTGGGGACAGAACCCAAGGAAGCTTTCTTT. Translated, it gives CASSLGTEPKEAFF.

This clone showed up just once. This chain links TRBV7-2 with TRBJ2-7; TRBD2 matches at 10 bases. The V gene's germline CDR1 is SGHTA and CDR2 FQGNSA. The ends lost 5 bases at V and 0 bases at J; junction bases unmatched: 4. This CDR3 is 15 amino acids long. The CDR3 region is CASSPQRGGSYEQYF. DNA for the CDR3: TGTGCCAGCAGCCCCCAGCGGGGGGGCTCCTACGAGCAGTACTTC.

The V gene is TRBV30, the J gene TRBJ1-6, with D possibly being TRBD1 (6 bases). Trimming cost V 4 bases and J 9 bases, with 19 bases left between them. The CDR3 sequence is 15 residues long. Germline CDR1 and CDR2: GTSNPN and SVGIG (reference sequence). The CDR3 DNA sequence: TGTGCCTGGACCCAAATCGACAGGTCGGTTTCACCCCTCCACTTT. Amino acids: CAWTQIDRSVSPLHF.

The rearrangement uses TRBV6-1 and TRBJ1-5; D unresolved. This CDR3 has 14 residues. Germline assignment: CDR1 MNHNS and CDR2 SASEGT. Trimming left V 1 base short and J 3 bases short, with 7 bases between. CDR3: CASSEGEANQPQHF. The CDR3 DNA is TGTGCCAGCAGTGAAGGGGAGGCCAATCAGCCCCAGCATTTT.

The chain recombines TRBV6-5 with TRBJ2-5, with TRBD2 matching 8 bases. Trimming cost V 2 bases and J 7 bases; bases outside gene matches: 12. CDR3 length equals 16 residues. The germline gives CDR1 MNHEY, CDR2 SVGAGI. The CDR3 region has the DNA TGTGCCAGCAGTTACAGTCCTCCTGCCCTAGCGGGGACCCAGTACTTC. It is translated as CASSYSPPALAGTQYF.

This clone was recorded only once. The chain is built from TRBV25-1 and TRBJ2-5, with D possibly TRBD1 on 5 matching bases. The CDR3 runs to 16 residues. Germline V gene lookup returns CDR1 MGHDK and CDR2 SYGVNS. The ends were cut back, 0 bases at V and 2 bases at J, with 13 bases in the middle. This CDR3 is CASSEYKGQRQETQYF. In DNA form, the CDR3 reads TGTGCCAGCAGTGAATATAAGGGGCAGAGACAAGAGACCCAGTACTTC.

This clone was observed a few times. This chain links TRBV6-5 with TRBJ1-1; 7 nucleotides align to TRBD1. The V segment lost 0 bases and the J segment 4 bases; nucleotides outside the gene matches: 5. Germline CDR1 MNHEY, CDR2 SVGAGI. The CDR3 is made up of 15 amino acids. CDR3 DNA sequence: TGTGCCAGCAGTTACTCTGATACAGGGGCCACTGAAGCTTTCTTT. It yields the protein CASSYSDTGATEAFF.

The chain links TRBV6-5 to TRBJ2-7, with D hard to call. The CDR3 covers 14 residues. CDR1 is MNHEY and CDR2 is SVGAGI in the germline V gene. Between the trimmed V and J ends, which lost 0 bases and 2 bases, there was a span of 8 bases. The CDR3 nucleotides are TGTGCCAGCAGTTACTCGGCCAGAACCTACGAGCAGTACTTC. Translated, it gives CASSYSARTYEQYF.

The table lists this clone with a count of one. The DNA of the CDR3 is TGCGCCAGCAGCTTGGTCTCGTCGGGGGAAGAGACCCAGTACTTC. Translating gives CASSLVSSGEETQYF. The chain links TRBV5-1 to TRBJ2-5, with D perhaps matching TRBD2 (6 bases). The germline CDR1 and CDR2 sequences are SGHRS and YFSETQ. The CDR3 runs to 15 residues. Between the trimmed V and J ends, which lost 0 bases and 3 bases, there was a span of 12 bases.

This clone was counted only a few times. V usage is TRBV5-1 and J usage is TRBJ1-3, with 10 bases lining up with TRBD1. Per germline, CDR1 SGHRS and CDR2 YFSETQ. V shed 4 bases, J shed 2 bases, and the junction held 12 bases outside the gene matches. The CDR3 has 18 residues. The CDR3, as DNA: TGCGCCAGCAGCGTTTCGGGACAGGGGCGAGGTCCTGGAAACACCATATATTTT. Protein: CASSVSGQGRGPGNTIYF.

The gene calls are TRBV27 and TRBJ2-1; 11 bases line up with TRBD2. Trimming took 10 bases from V and 6 from J; bases not matched to a gene: 20. Germline CDR1 and CDR2: MNHEY and SMNVEV (reference sequence). CDR3 length: 18 residues. The CDR3 here is CATVGTSGGSRSLNEQFF. DNA for the CDR3: TGTGCCACCGTGGGGACTAGCGGAGGTTCCCGGAGTCTCAATGAGCAGTTCTTC.

The V and J genes are TRBV19 and TRBJ2-5, with D perhaps TRBD2 (7 bases). The CDR3 contains 16 residues. The V end was cut by 4 bases, the J end by 3 bases, with 18 bases between. Looked up from germline, CDR1 is LNHDA and CDR2 is SQIVND (reference sequence). CDR3 residues: CASSTRGGGGKETQYF. The CDR3 bases are TGTGCCAGTAGTACAAGGGGGGGTGGGGGAAAAGAGACCCAGTACTTC.

The J gene is TRBJ2-7, the V gene TRBV7-9; TRBD2 agrees at 7 bases. The CDR3 is 12 residues long. Germline trimming cut 5 bases from V and 5 bases from J; bases unmatched to any gene: 3. Germline values: CDR1 SEHNR, CDR2 FQNEAQ (reference sequence). The CDR3 loop is CASSSGTDEQYF. Written as DNA, the CDR3 is TGTGCCAGCAGCAGCGGGACGGACGAGCAGTACTTC.